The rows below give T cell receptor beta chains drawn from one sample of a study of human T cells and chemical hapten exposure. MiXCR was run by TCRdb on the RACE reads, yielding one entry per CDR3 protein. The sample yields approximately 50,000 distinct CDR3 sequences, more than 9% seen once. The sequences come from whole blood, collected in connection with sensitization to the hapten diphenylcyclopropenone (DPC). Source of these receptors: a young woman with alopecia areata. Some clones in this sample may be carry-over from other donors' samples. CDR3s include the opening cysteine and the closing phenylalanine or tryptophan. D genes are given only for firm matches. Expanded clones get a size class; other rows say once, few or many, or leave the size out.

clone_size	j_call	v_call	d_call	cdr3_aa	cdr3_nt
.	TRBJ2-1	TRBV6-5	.	CASSSRNRAGSYNEQFF	TGTGCCAGCAGTTCCAGAAACAGGGCCGGCTCCTACAATGAGCAGTTCTTC
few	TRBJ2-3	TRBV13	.	CASSFLDRCTDTQYF	TGTGCCAGCAGCTTCTTAGACAGGTGCACAGATACGCAGTATTTT
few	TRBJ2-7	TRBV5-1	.	CASRGSPGAQNSYEQYF	TGCGCCAGCAGGGGAAGCCCCGGGGCGCAGAACTCCTACGAGCAGTACTTC
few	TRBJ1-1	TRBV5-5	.	CASSFDFNAEAFF	TGTGCCAGCAGCTTTGACTTTAACGCTGAAGCTTTCTTT
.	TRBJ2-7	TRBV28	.	CASSSQSRATHYEQYF	TGTGCCAGCAGTTCACAGAGCCGGGCCACTCACTACGAGCAGTACTTC
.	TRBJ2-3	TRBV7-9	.	CASSDPLTFYASTDTQYF	TGTGCCAGCAGCGACCCCTTAACCTTCTACGCAAGCACAGATACGCAGTATTTT
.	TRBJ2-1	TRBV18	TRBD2	CASSPFTGTSGEPAYNEQFF	TGTGCCAGCTCACCTTTCACCGGGACTAGCGGGGAACCGGCCTACAATGAGCAGTTCTTC
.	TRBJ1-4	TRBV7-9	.	CASSLVGDPAEKLFF	TGTGCCAGCAGCTTAGTAGGCGACCCCGCCGAAAAACTGTTTTTT
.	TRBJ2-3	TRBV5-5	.	CASSLVGGGPDTQYF	TGTGCCAGCAGCTTGGTCGGGGGCGGACCAGATACGCAGTATTTT
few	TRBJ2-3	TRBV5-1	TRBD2	CASSPWGGGETDTQYF	TGCGCCAGCTCCCCTTGGGGGGGAGGTGAGACAGATACGCAGTATTTT
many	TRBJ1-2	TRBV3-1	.	CASSQDQAPRGYGYTF	TGTGCCAGCAGCCAAGATCAGGCCCCCCGGGGGTATGGCTACACCTTC
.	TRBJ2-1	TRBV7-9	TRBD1	CASRVSGTGVNEQFF	TGTGCCAGCAGGGTGTCCGGGACAGGGGTCAATGAGCAGTTCTTC
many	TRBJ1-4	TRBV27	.	CASSLGITTNEKLFF	TGTGCCAGCAGTTTAGGGATTACAACTAATGAAAAACTGTTTTTT
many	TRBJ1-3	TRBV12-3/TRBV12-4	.	CASSLALGDAGNTIYF	TGTGCCAGCAGTTTAGCGCTGGGGGACGCTGGAAACACCATATATTTT
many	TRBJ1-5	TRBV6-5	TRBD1	CASSRDRGSNQPQHF	TGTGCCAGCAGCCGAGACAGGGGTAGCAATCAGCCCCAGCATTTT
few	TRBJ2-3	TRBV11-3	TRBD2	CASSPGLAIDTQYF	TGTGCCAGCAGCCCGGGACTAGCGATAGATACGCAGTATTTT
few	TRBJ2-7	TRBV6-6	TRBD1	CASRYDGTGPYEQYF	TGTGCCAGCAGATATGACGGGACAGGGCCCTACGAGCAGTACTTC
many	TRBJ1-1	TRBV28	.	CASSLVRAATEAFF	TGTGCCAGCAGTTTAGTTCGGGCGGCGACTGAAGCTTTCTTT
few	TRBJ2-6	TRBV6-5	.	CATQLAGANVLTF	TGTGCCACCCAATTGGCTGGGGCCAACGTCCTGACTTTC
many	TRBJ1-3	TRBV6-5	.	CASSYGDSGNTIYF	TGTGCCAGCAGTTACGGCGACTCTGGAAACACCATATATTTT
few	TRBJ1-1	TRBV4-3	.	CASSQALRGNTEAFF	TGCGCCAGCAGCCAAGCTCTAAGGGGAAACACTGAAGCTTTCTTT
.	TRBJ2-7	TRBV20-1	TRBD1	CSARGQGSLYEQYF	TGCAGTGCTAGAGGACAGGGTTCCCTCTACGAGCAGTACTTC
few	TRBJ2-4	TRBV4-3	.	CASSQDITTNLQYF	TGCGCCAGCAGCCAAGATATAACCACCAACCTCCAGTACTTC
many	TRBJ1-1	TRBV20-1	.	CTVNAEAFF	TGCACCGTAAACGCTGAAGCTTTCTTT
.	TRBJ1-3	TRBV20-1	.	CSARPDSGNTIYF	TGCAGTGCTAGACCGGACTCTGGAAACACCATATATTTT
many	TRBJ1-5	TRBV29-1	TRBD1	CSGVTGTGDQPQHF	TGCAGCGGGGTTACCGGGACAGGGGATCAGCCCCAGCATTTT
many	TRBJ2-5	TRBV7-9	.	CASSSDWTQYF	TGTGCCAGCAGCTCAGATTGGACCCAGTACTTC
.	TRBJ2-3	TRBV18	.	CASSRQHATDTQYF	TGTGCCAGCTCACGACAGCACGCCACAGATACGCAGTATTTT
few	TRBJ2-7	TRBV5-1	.	CASSPVGTASYEQYF	TGCGCCAGCAGCCCAGTGGGAACAGCCTCCTACGAGCAGTACTTC
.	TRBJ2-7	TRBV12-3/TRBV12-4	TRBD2	CASSFVATSGVPRNEQYF	TGTGCCAGCAGTTTTGTTGCGACTAGCGGGGTCCCCCGGAACGAGCAGTACTTC
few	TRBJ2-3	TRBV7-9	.	CASSLEARSTDTQYF	TGTGCCAGCAGCTTAGAAGCGCGAAGCACAGATACGCAGTATTTT
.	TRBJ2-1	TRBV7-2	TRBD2	CASSQTSGGAYREQFF	TGTGCCAGCAGCCAGACTAGCGGGGGGGCCTACCGTGAGCAGTTCTTC
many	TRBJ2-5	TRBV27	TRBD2	CASSFQRTSVQETQYF	TGTGCCAGCAGTTTCCAAAGGACTAGCGTCCAAGAGACCCAGTACTTC
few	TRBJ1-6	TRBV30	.	CAWSIPGVNSPLHF	TGTGCCTGGAGTATTCCTGGGGTGAATTCACCCCTCCACTTT
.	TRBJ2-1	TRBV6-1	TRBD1	CASSGGQGNYNEQFF	TGTGCCAGCAGTGGAGGACAGGGTAACTACAATGAGCAGTTCTTC
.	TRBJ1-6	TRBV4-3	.	CASSPHRLSSNSPLHF	TGCGCCAGCAGCCCCCATAGGCTCTCGAGTAATTCACCCCTCCACTTT
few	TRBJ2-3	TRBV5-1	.	CASSSRASDTQYF	TGCGCCAGCAGCTCGCGGGCGTCAGATACGCAGTATTTT
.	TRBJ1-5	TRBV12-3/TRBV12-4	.	CASSLQPGPQHF	TGTGCCAGCAGTTTACAGCCCGGGCCCCAGCATTTT
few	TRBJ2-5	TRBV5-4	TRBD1	CASSSGQGGKRETQYF	TGTGCCAGCAGCTCAGGACAGGGGGGAAAAAGGGAGACCCAGTACTTC
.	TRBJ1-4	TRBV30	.	CAWSVPPGRRNEKLFF	TGTGCCTGGAGTGTACCGCCGGGACGGAGGAATGAAAAACTGTTTTTT
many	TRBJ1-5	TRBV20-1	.	CSARRGGYSNQPQHF	TGCAGTGCTAGGAGGGGGGGTTATAGCAATCAGCCCCAGCATTTT
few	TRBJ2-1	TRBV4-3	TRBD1	CASSQEGTGGVEQFF	TGCGCCAGCAGCCAAGAGGGGACAGGGGGCGTTGAGCAGTTCTTC
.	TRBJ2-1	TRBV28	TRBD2	CASSARRGNEQFF	TGTGCCAGCAGCGCTCGGCGGGGGAATGAGCAGTTCTTC
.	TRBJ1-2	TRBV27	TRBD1	CASSLDRQNGYTF	TGTGCCAGCAGTTTGGACAGGCAGAATGGCTACACCTTC
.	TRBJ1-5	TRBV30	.	CAWSQGLDYQPQHF	TGTGCCTGGAGTCAGGGGTTGGATTATCAGCCCCAGCATTTT
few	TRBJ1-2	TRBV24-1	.	CATHPGPAGYGYTF	TGTGCCACCCACCCGGGACCTGCGGGCTATGGCTACACCTTC
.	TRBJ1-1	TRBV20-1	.	CSARQGHEAFF	TGCAGTGCTAGACAGGGACACGAAGCTTTCTTT
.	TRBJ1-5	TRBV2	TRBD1	CASTQGQGLRPQHF	TGTGCCAGCACTCAGGGACAGGGGCTCCGGCCCCAGCATTTT
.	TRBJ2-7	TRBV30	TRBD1	CACPGQGGYEQYF	TGTGCCTGCCCTGGACAGGGGGGTTACGAGCAGTACTTC
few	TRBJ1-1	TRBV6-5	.	CASSYSDARTEAFF	TGTGCCAGCAGTTACTCGGACGCCCGAACTGAAGCTTTCTTT
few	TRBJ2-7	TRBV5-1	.	CASSLTGSYEQYF	TGCGCCAGCAGCTTGACAGGCTCCTACGAGCAGTACTTC
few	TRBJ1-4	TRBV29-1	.	CSVGTGNNEKLFF	TGCAGCGTTGGGACCGGAAATAATGAAAAACTGTTTTTT